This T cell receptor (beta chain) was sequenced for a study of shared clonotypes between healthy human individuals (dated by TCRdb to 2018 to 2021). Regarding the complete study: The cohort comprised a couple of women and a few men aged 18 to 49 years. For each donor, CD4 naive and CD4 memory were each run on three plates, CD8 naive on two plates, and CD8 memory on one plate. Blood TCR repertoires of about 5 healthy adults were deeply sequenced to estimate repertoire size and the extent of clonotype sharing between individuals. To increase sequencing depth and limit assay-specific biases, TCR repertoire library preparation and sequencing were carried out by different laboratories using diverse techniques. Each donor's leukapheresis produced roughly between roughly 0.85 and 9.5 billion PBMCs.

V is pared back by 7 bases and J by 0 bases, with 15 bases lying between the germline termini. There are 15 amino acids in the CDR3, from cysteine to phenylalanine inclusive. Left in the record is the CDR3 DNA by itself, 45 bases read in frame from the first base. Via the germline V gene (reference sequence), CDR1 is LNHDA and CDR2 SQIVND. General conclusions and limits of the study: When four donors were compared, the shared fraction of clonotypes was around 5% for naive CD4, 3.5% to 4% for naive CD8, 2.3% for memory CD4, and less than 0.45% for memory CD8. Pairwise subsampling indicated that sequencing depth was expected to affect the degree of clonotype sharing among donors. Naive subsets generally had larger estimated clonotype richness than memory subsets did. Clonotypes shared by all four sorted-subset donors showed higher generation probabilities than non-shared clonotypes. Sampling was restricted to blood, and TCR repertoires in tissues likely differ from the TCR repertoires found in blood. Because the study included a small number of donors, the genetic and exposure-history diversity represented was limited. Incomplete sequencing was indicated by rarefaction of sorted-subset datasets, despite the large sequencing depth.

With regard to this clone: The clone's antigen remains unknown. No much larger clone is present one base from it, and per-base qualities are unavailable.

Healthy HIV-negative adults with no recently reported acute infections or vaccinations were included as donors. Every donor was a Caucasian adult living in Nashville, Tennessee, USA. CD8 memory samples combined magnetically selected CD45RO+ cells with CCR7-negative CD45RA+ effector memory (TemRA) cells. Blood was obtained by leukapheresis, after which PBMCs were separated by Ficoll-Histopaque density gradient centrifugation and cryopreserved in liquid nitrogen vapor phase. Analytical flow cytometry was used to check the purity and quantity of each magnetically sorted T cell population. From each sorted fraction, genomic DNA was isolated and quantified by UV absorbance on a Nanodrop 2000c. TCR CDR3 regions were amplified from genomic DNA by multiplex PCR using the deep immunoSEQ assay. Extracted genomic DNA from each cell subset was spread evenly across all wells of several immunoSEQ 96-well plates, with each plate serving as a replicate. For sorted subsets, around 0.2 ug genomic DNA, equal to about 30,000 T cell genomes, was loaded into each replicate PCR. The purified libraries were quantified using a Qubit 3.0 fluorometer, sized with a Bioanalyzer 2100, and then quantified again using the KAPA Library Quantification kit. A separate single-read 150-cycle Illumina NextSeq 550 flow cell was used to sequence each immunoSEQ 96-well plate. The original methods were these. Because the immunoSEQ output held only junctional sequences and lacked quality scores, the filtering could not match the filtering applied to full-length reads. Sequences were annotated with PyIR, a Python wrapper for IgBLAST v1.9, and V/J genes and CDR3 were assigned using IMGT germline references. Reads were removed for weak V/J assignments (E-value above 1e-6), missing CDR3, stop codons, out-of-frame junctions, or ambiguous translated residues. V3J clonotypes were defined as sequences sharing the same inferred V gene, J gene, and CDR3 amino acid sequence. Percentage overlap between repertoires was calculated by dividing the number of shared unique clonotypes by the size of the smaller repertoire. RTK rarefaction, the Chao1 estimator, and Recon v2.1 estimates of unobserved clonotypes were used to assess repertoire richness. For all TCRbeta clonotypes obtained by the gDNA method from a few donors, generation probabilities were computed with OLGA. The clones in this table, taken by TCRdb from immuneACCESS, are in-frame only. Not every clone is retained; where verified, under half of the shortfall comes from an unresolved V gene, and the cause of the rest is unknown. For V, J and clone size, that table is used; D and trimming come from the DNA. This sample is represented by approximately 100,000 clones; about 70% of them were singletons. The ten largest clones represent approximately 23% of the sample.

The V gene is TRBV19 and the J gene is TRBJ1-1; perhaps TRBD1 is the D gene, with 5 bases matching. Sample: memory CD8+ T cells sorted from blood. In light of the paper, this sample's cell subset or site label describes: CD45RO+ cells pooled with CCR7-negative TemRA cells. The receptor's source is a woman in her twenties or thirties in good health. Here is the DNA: TGTGCCAGTACCAGGGCCCCAATCTTGAACACTGAAGCTTTCTTT. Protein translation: CASTRAPILNTEAFF.